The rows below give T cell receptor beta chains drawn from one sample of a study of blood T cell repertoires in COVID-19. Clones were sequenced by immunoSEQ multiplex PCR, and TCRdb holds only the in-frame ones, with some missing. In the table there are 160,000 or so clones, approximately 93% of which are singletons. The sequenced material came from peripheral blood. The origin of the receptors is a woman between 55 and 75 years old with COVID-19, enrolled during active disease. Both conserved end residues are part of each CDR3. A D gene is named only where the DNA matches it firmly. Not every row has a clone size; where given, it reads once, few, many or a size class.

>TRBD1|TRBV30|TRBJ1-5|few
TGTGCCTGTGAGAACAGGGGTCAGCCCCAGCATTTT
CACENRGQPQHF
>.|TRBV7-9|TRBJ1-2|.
TGTGCCAGCAGCCGTGATTACTACGGCTACACCTTC
CASSRDYYGYTF
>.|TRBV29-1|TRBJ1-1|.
TGCAGCGGGGCCAAGACAGGGAACACTGAAGCTTTCTTT
CSGAKTGNTEAFF
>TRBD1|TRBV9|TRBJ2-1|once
TGTGCCAGCAGCGACGGACAGGGTGTCTCCTACAATGAGCAGTTCTTC
CASSDGQGVSYNEQFF
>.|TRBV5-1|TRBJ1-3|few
TGCGCCAGCAGCGCCCCGGGGGGCTCGTTTGGTGGAAACACCATATATTTT
CASSAPGGSFGGNTIYF
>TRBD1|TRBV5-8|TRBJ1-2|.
TGTGCCAGCAGCACTGGAGTGGGACAGGGGTTTCACTATGGCTACACCTTC
CASSTGVGQGFHYGYTF
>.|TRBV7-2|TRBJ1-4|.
TGTGCCAGCAGCCTCCGTGGGGGGTCTAATGAAAAACTGTTTTTT
CASSLRGGSNEKLFF
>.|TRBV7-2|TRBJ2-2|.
TGTGCCAGCAGCTTACGTGCCTCGGGCGGGGAGCTGTTTTTT
CASSLRASGGELFF
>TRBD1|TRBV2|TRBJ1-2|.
TGTGCCAGCAGTGTCCGGGACAGGGGTGCTGGCTACACCTTC
CASSVRDRGAGYTF
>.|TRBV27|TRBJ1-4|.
TGTGCCAGCATCTCGACTAGCGAACTGTTTTTT
CASISTSELFF
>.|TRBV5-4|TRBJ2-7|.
TGTGCCAGCAGCTACCCACGGGGGGCGGGTGAGCAGTACTTC
CASSYPRGAGEQYF
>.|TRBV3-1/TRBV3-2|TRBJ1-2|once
TGTGCCAGCAGCCAAGCCGGGGGGCAGGGTTATGGCTACACCTTC
CASSQAGGQGYGYTF
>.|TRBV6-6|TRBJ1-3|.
TGTGCCAGCAGTACTACAGGGATCTCTGGAAACACCATATATTTT
CASSTTGISGNTIYF
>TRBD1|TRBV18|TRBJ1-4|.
TGTGCCAGCTCACCACCGTCGCAGGGGGGTGAAAAACTGTTTTTT
CASSPPSQGGEKLFF
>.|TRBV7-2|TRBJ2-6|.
TGTGCCAGCAGCAAACAACTACAGGGAGCTGGGGCCAACGTCCTGACTTTC
CASSKQLQGAGANVLTF
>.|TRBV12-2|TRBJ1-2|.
TGTGCAAGTCGCTTAAAGGGGCAGTGGAACTATGGCTACACCTTC
CASRLKGQWNYGYTF
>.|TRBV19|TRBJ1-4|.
TGTGCCAGTAGTATAGTTCCCCAAAGGCGGGAAAAACTGTTTTTT
CASSIVPQRREKLFF
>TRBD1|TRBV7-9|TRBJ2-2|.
TGTGCCAGCAGCTTGGCCCTCACAGGGGCCGGGGAGCTGTTTTTT
CASSLALTGAGELFF
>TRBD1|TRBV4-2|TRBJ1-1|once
TGTGCCAGCAGCCACCACGGACAGGGGGCTACTGAAGCTTTCTTT
CASSHHGQGATEAFF
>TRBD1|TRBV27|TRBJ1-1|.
TGTGCCAGCAGGTCCACCCCAGGGGGCACTGAAGCTTTCTTT
CASRSTPGGTEAFF
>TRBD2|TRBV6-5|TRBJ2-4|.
TGTGCCAGCAAAAATAGCGGGGGGGCAGACATTCAGTACTTC
CASKNSGGADIQYF
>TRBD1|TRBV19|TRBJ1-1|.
TGTGCCAGTAGCCTCTCTTCTGGACAGGACGTTGCTTTCTTT
CASSLSSGQDVAFF
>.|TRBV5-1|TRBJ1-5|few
TGCGCCAGCAGCTTGGCTGGGGGCTACAGTCAGCCCCAGCATTTT
CASSLAGGYSQPQHF
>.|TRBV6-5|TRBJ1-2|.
TGTGCCAGCAGTTACTCGAAGGGGTCATTGAACGGCTACACCTTC
CASSYSKGSLNGYTF
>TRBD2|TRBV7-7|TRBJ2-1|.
TGTGCCAGCAGCCCTGGGAGCGGGGCCTACAATGAGCAGTTCTTC
CASSPGSGAYNEQFF
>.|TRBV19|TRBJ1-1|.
TGTGCCAGTAGTATTAACGACAGGTTTGAAGCTTTCTTT
CASSINDRFEAFF
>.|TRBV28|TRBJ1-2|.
TGTGCCAGCAGTTTAACAGGATACTATGGCTACACCTTC
CASSLTGYYGYTF
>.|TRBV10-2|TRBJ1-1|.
TGCGCCAGCAGTGAGCAGAAGGGGACTGAAGCTTTCTTT
CASSEQKGTEAFF
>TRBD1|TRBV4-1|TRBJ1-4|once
TGCGCCAGCAGCCTCGGGTCAGGGGGCGGTGAAAAACTGTTTTTT
CASSLGSGGGEKLFF
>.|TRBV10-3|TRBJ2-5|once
TGTGCCATCAGTGAAAGGGGCTTACGAGAGACCCAGTACTTC
CAISERGLRETQYF
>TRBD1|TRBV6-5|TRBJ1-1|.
TGTGCCAGCAGTTACCCGACAGGGGGTAACACTGAAGCTTTCTTT
CASSYPTGGNTEAFF
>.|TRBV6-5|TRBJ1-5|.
TGTGCCAGCATCCCCCCGGTTTCGAGCAATCAGCCCCAGCATTTT
CASIPPVSSNQPQHF
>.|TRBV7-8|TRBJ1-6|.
TGTGCCAGCAGCTCCCAGGGTCGGGTATCACCCCTCCACTTT
CASSSQGRVSPLHF
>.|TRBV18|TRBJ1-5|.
TGTGCCAGCTCACGGGGTCCGGGGGACGATCAGCCCCAGCATTTT
CASSRGPGDDQPQHF
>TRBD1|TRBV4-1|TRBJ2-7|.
TGCGCCAGCAGCCAAGGGACAGGGGATCCCTACGAGCAGTACTTC
CASSQGTGDPYEQYF
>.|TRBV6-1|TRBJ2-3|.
TGTGCCAGCAGTGAAGTGGTGGGGCCGGGGGTAGATACGCAGTATTTT
CASSEVVGPGVDTQYF
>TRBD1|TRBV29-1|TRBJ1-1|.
TGCAGCGTTGAAACTTCCGGGACAGGAAGGACTGAAGCTTTCTTT
CSVETSGTGRTEAFF
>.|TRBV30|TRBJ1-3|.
TGTGCCTGGGCCAGGTTCTCTGGAAACACCATATATTTT
CAWARFSGNTIYF
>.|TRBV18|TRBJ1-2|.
TGTGCCAGCTCACCAAGTTACGACAACGGCTACACCTTC
CASSPSYDNGYTF
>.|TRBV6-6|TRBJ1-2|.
TGTGCCAGCAGTTACTCAACTACAGGTGCTAACTATGGCTACACCTTC
CASSYSTTGANYGYTF
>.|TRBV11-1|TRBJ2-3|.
TGTGCCAGCAGCGTTACCGGGGTAGCTGCAGATACGCAGTATTTT
CASSVTGVAADTQYF
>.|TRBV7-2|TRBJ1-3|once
TGTGCCAGCAGCTTAGGCTCCGGACAAGGGGTCTCTGGAAACACCATATATTTT
CASSLGSGQGVSGNTIYF
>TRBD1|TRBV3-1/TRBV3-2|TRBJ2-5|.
TGTGCCAGCAGCCAAGATGGGACAGGCAAAGAGACCCAGTACTTC
CASSQDGTGKETQYF
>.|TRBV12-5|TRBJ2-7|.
TGTGCTAGTGGTTTGATATCAGGTAGCTACGAGCAGTACTTC
CASGLISGSYEQYF
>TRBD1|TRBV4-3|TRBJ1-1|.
TGCGCCAGCAGCCAAGAAGGGACAGGCCACACTGAAGCTTTCTTT
CASSQEGTGHTEAFF
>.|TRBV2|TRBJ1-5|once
TGTGCCAGCAGCGGGGTACACAATCAGCCCCAGCATTTT
CASSGVHNQPQHF
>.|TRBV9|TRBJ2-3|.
TGTGCCAGCAGCTTTGAACCGGTTTCTAGCACAGATACGCAGTATTTT
CASSFEPVSSTDTQYF
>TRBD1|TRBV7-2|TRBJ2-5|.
TGTGCCAGCAGCCTCGGGACAGGGGGCGGATGGGAGACCCAGTACTTC
CASSLGTGGGWETQYF
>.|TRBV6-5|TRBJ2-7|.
TGTGCCAGCAACTACGGGACACAACCTTTATACGAGCAGTACTTC
CASNYGTQPLYEQYF
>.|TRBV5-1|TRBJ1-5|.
TGCGCCAGCAGCTTGACAGGGCGCAATCAGCCCCAGCATTTT
CASSLTGRNQPQHF
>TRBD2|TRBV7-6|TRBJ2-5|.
TGTGCCAGCAGAACCAGGCCGGGACTAGGTGCGGAGACCCAGTACTTC
CASRTRPGLGAETQYF
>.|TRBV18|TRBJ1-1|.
TGTGCCAGCTCTCCACCGGGCGCCATGAACACTGAAGCTTTCTTT
CASSPPGAMNTEAFF
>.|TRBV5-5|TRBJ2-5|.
TGTGCCAGCAGCTCCCCCAGAGGTCAAGAGACCCAGTACTTC
CASSSPRGQETQYF